This TCR beta chain was found in a study of T cell responses to AZD1222 COVID-19 vaccine. General study points: In all cases, repertoires were sampled only after the peak T cell response.

As concerns this clone: The target antigen is unknown.

In germline, CDR1 is MDHEN, CDR2 SYDVKM. V shed 5 bases and J shed 0 bases, with 16 bases lying between them. The CDR3 consists of 16 residues. Repertoires were generated with immunoSEQ multiplex PCR, while TCRdb's copy carries only in-frame clones and drops some. The sample shows 130,000 or so clones, approximately 90% of them seen only once. The TCR sequence derives from an adult in good health. J is TRBJ1-1 and V is TRBV28; tentatively, D is TRBD1 (6 bases). The sample was peripheral blood, taken on day 0 of AZD1222 vaccination. The DNA of the CDR3 is TGTGCCAGCAGTAGGGTTGGCAGGGACATGAACACTGAAGCTTTCTTT. Protein sequence: CASSRVGRDMNTEAFF. The full variable domain, with the rest looked up from reference TRBV28 and TRBJ1-1, is DVKVTQSSRYLVKRTGEKVFLECVQDMDHENMFWYRQDPGLGLRLIYFSYDVKMKEKGDIPEGYSVSREKKERFSLILESASTNQTSMYLCASSRVGRDMNTEAFFGQGTRLTVV.